This is a list of T cell receptor beta chains from one sample in a study of tumor and adjacent non-tumor tissue in lung cancer. TCRdb re-derived calls from the multiplex PCR reads in MiXCR, one entry per CDR3 protein. This repertoire shows over 60,000 distinct CDR3 sequences, roughly 80% found once; its top ten account for about 14%. Sequenced sample: lung tumor tissue. Every receptor here comes from a woman aged 45-59 years with non-small cell lung cancer. Each CDR3 is given with its conserved first and last residue. Each record gives: J gene, V gene, D gene, clone size, CDR3 DNA, CDR3 protein. A D gene is named only where the DNA matches it firmly. Not all rows give a size; the values are once, few, many and, for expanded clones, a class.

TRBJ1-4,TRBV10-1,TRBD1,.,TGCGCCAACGGTGAGTCGGACAGGGAGGGGGCAACTAATGAAAAACTGTTTTTT,CANGESDREGATNEKLFF
TRBJ1-5,TRBV28,.,.,TGTGCCAGCAGTCCCCTCAGGGATTATCAGCTCCAACATTTT,CASSPLRDYQLQHF
TRBJ2-7,TRBV5-4,.,many,TGTGCCAGCAGCCCGCGAGGCGGGGGCAGGACCTACGAGCAGTACTTC,CASSPRGGGRTYEQYF
TRBJ1-5,TRBV6-2/TRBV6-3,.,.,TGTGCCAGCAGTAAGGGACAAACTAATCAACTCCAGCATTTT,CASSKGQTNQLQHF
TRBJ2-1,TRBV28,.,.,TGTGCCAGCAGTTTCGCCCAGGGGAAGCCCTCGAGCTCCTTCGATGAGCAGTTCTTC,CASSFAQGKPSSSFDEQFF
TRBJ1-2,TRBV6-5,.,.,TGTGCCTGCAGTTCGATAGGGAACTATGGCTACACCTTC,CACSSIGNYGYTF
TRBJ1-4,TRBV20-1,.,.,TGCAGTTCTAGTGTCGGGCATGGTGAAAAAGTGTTTTTT,CSSSVGHGEKVFF
TRBJ2-7,TRBV20-1,.,.,TGCAGTGCAGACTCAACTGGGGCTAGGCGCGAGCAGTACTTC,CSADSTGARREQYF
TRBJ1-5,TRBV28,.,.,TGTGCCAGCAGTTTACCCAAGCCCGGCGAGCCCCAGCATTTT,CASSLPKPGEPQHF
TRBJ2-7,TRBV20-1,.,.,TGCGGTGCTAGTAGTGAGGGAACAGGCTACGAGCAGTACTTC,CGASSEGTGYEQYF
TRBJ1-2,TRBV11-2,.,.,TGTGCCAGCAGTTTCATAGCCTATGGCTACACCTTC,CASSFIAYGYTF
TRBJ1-1,TRBV29-1,.,.,TGCAGCGTTCGACAGCAGCCGAACACTGAAGCCTTCTTT,CSVRQQPNTEAFF
TRBJ2-2,TRBV6-5,.,many,TGTGCCAGCAGAACCGGGACCAAAGACACCGGGGAGCTGTTTTTT,CASRTGTKDTGELFF
TRBJ2-6,TRBV30,.,medium-sized,TGTGCCTGGAGTAGAGGGGCTGGGGCCAACGTCCTGACTTTC,CAWSRGAGANVLTF
TRBJ2-1,TRBV20-1,.,.,TGCAGTGCTAGAGATGACACTGAGCAGTTCTTC,CSARDDTEQFF
TRBJ2-2,TRBV7-9,TRBD2,many,TGTGCCAGCAGCCCTGGACTAGCGGGAAGCGCCGGGGAGCTGTTTTTT,CASSPGLAGSAGELFF
TRBJ1-4,TRBV11-2,TRBD1,.,TGTGCCAGCAACCCACGACAGGGGGCGGATGTAAAACTGTCTTTT,CASNPRQGADVKLSF
TRBJ1-5,TRBV29-1,TRBD1,.,TGCAGCGATGAATGGTTCGGGCTCGCGACAGGGAATCAACCCCATCATTTT,CSDEWFGLATGNQPHHF
TRBJ2-7,TRBV11-2,.,.,TGTGCCAGCAACTTATTTCCGAGTCCCTCCTACGAGCATTACTTC,CASNLFPSPSYEHYF
TRBJ2-7,TRBV20-1,.,.,TGCAGTGCTCATAGTGGCGGCCCCTACGAGCAGTACTTC,CSAHSGGPYEQYF
TRBJ2-1,TRBV11-2,.,.,TGTGCCAGCAGCTTTAAGAACGGCATCGACGCTGAGCAGTTCTTC,CASSFKNGIDAEQFF
TRBJ1-5,TRBV20-1,.,.,TGCAGTGCTCAAAGACCCCAGGAGAATCAGCCACAGCATTTT,CSAQRPQENQPQHF
TRBJ1-2,TRBV12-3/TRBV12-4,.,many,TGTGCCAGCAACCCGGGGGGGGGAGGCTATGGCTACACCTTC,CASNPGGGGYGYTF
TRBJ2-2,TRBV6-5,.,.,TGTGCCAGCAGAACAGGAATATCGAACACCGGGGAGCTGTTTTTT,CASRTGISNTGELFF
TRBJ2-1,TRBV6-2/TRBV6-3,.,.,TGTGCCAACAATCAGAGTCCCTACCCATACAATGAGCAGTTCTTC,CANNQSPYPYNEQFF
TRBJ1-2,TRBV12-3/TRBV12-4,.,few,TGTGCCAGCAGCTTAGAAGATGGCTACACCTTC,CASSLEDGYTF
TRBJ2-1,TRBV6-5,TRBD2,few,TGTGCCAGCGGGGCCCATGCGGGAGGCTCCTACAATGAACAGTTCTTC,CASGAHAGGSYNEQFF
TRBJ1-4,TRBV14,.,many,TGTGCCAGCAGCCAAGAGGTAGCGCTTCAGCCCAATGAAAAACTGTTTTTT,CASSQEVALQPNEKLFF
TRBJ2-2,TRBV6-1,.,.,TGTGCCAGCACCGATCCGTGGACCTGGGAGCTGTTTTTT,CASTDPWTWELFF
TRBJ2-1,TRBV20-1,.,.,TGCAGTGCACAAAGTAGCTCGGGATACAATGAGCAGTTCTTC,CSAQSSSGYNEQFF
TRBJ2-1,TRBV6-5,TRBD1,many,TGTGCCAGTCAAGGGACAGGGGCCTACAATGAGCAGTTCTTC,CASQGTGAYNEQFF
TRBJ2-3,TRBV11-2,TRBD2,.,TGTGCCAGCAGCTTGGACCCGGGACCAGCGGGAGCAGGTGCGCAGTATTTT,CASSLDPGPAGAGAQYF
TRBJ2-1,TRBV6-1,.,.,TGTGCCAGCAGCGCCCCGCGGGCTATCAATGAGCACTTCTTC,CASSAPRAINEHFF
TRBJ2-7,TRBV20-1,TRBD2,.,TGCAGTGCGGAACTAGCGGAAGGAACCTACGAGCACTACTTC,CSAELAEGTYEHYF
TRBJ2-3,TRBV4-1,.,.,TGCGCCAGCAGCCGAGATCGGGTAGCGATCGTAGATACGCAGTATTTT,CASSRDRVAIVDTQYF
TRBJ2-1,TRBV28,.,many,TGTGCCAGCAGCTTCCTGGCCCTACCATCCTACAATGAGCAGTTCTTC,CASSFLALPSYNEQFF
TRBJ1-4,TRBV4-2,TRBD1,.,TGTGCCAGCAGCCAAGATTCTCTCAGGACAGGACATTTACTGTCCTTT,CASSQDSLRTGHLLSF
TRBJ2-1,TRBV11-2,.,.,TGCGCCAGCACCCCAGGGCGGGGAAGCTCCTACAATGAGCAGTTCTTC,CASTPGRGSSYNEQFF
TRBJ1-2,TRBV12-3/TRBV12-4,.,.,TGTGCCAGCAGCATCGACAGTGAGATGAACTACACCTTC,CASSIDSEMNYTF
TRBJ2-7,TRBV12-3/TRBV12-4,.,.,TGTGCAAGCAGTTTAGACAGTTACGAGCAGCACTTC,CASSLDSYEQHF
TRBJ2-1,TRBV20-1,TRBD2,.,TGCAGTGCTAGAGCCACAGGCGGGAGATGGGGTGAGCAGTTTTTC,CSARATGGRWGEQFF
TRBJ1-1,TRBV12-3/TRBV12-4,.,many,TGTGCCAGCAGTTTAGGCTACACTGAAGCTTTCTTT,CASSLGYTEAFF
TRBJ2-7,TRBV28,.,many,TGTGCCAGCAGTTTATTTGGGACTGGGCACTCCTACGAGCAGTACTTC,CASSLFGTGHSYEQYF
TRBJ2-3,TRBV6-1,.,.,TGTGCCAGCAGCCTTTGTAGCAATCAGCCCCAGTATTTT,CASSLCSNQPQYF
TRBJ1-1,TRBV11-1,TRBD1,.,TGTGTCAGAGAGTCCCGGGACAGAGTAACTGAAGCTTTCTTT,CVRESRDRVTEAFF
TRBJ2-3,TRBV7-9,TRBD2,once,TGTGCCAGCAGCCCGAGCGGGGCCACATATACGCAGTATTTT,CASSPSGATYTQYF
TRBJ2-3,TRBV11-2,TRBD2,.,TGTGCCACCAGCTTAGGACTAGCGGGAGGTTGGAGTAATACGCAATATTTT,CATSLGLAGGWSNTQYF
TRBJ1-5,TRBV6-2/TRBV6-3,.,.,TGTGCCAGCACTTTAGGACCTCATCTCCTTCAGCCCCAGCATTTC,CASTLGPHLLQPQHF
TRBJ2-3,TRBV5-5,.,.,TGTGCCAGCAGCCTAACTAGAGGTAGCACAGATACGCAGTGTTTT,CASSLTRGSTDTQCF
TRBJ2-7,TRBV20-1,.,.,TGCATTGCGGTGGGAGGCTACGAGCAGTACTTC,CIAVGGYEQYF
TRBJ2-2,TRBV28,TRBD1,.,TGTGCCAGCAGCCAGGGGGACACCGGGGAGCTGTTTTTT,CASSQGDTGELFF
TRBJ2-7,TRBV10-2,.,.,TGCGCCAGCAGTGATGAAGGTTACAAGCAGTACTTC,CASSDEGYKQYF
TRBJ1-3,TRBV29-1,.,few,TGCAGCGTCTGGACTGACTCTGGAATCACTATATACTTT,CSVWTDSGITIYF
TRBJ2-7,TRBV6-2/TRBV6-3,.,.,TGTGCTAGCAATAAATGGCGAGCAGGTACCTACGAGCAGTACTTC,CASNKWRAGTYEQYF
TRBJ1-1,TRBV20-1,.,.,TGCAATACTAACGGGCGCGGGGAGAATACTGAAGCTTTCTTT,CNTNGRGENTEAFF
TRBJ2-1,TRBV13,.,.,TGTACCAGCAGCCCCTACAGTGCGTCATACAATGAGCAGTTCTTC,CTSSPYSASYNEQFF
TRBJ1-1,TRBV29-1,.,.,TGCAGCGATTATCACAGCATAAACACTGAAGCTTTCTTT,CSDYHSINTEAFF
TRBJ2-3,TRBV24-1,.,.,TGTGCCACTAGTGATCGGCAGTCAACAGATACGCAGTATTTT,CATSDRQSTDTQYF
TRBJ1-1,TRBV5-6,.,.,TGTGCCAGCATCTTGTCGATGTCCAGGCGGGAAGCTTTCTTT,CASILSMSRREAFF
TRBJ2-1,TRBV20-1,.,.,TGCAATGCTAGAGCCACTAGCTGGAGATGGAGTGAGCAGTTCTTC,CNARATSWRWSEQFF